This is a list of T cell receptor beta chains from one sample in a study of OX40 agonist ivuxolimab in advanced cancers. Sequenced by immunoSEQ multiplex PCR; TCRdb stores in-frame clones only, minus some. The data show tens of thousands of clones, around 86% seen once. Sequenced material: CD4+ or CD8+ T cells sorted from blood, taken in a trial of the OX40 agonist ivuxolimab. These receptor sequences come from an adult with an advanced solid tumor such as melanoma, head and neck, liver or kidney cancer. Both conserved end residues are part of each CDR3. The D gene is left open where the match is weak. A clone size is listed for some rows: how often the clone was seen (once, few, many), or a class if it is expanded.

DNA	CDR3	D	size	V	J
TGTGCCAGCAGCTCGAGAAATCAGGGGTACCAAGAGACCCAGTACTTC	CASSSRNQGYQETQYF	-	few	TRBV7-9	TRBJ2-5
TGTGCCAGCAGCCAAGAATTGGCCCCGCGGCCCCAGCATTTT	CASSQELAPRPQHF	-	-	TRBV4-2	TRBJ1-5
TGTGCCAGTAGTATTTCGCCGGGACCTCTTGAAGCTTTCTTT	CASSISPGPLEAFF	-	once	TRBV19	TRBJ1-1
TGCGCCAGCAGTCATGGGTCTGTAGACACCGGGGAGCTGTTTTTT	CASSHGSVDTGELFF	-	-	TRBV5-1	TRBJ2-2
TGTGCCAGCAGTTTATCAGCGACAGTCGGCTCTGGGGCCAACGTCCTGACTTTC	CASSLSATVGSGANVLTF	-	-	TRBV27	TRBJ2-6
TGCGCCAGCAGCCTGGGACGAAACTACGAGCAGTACTTC	CASSLGRNYEQYF	-	-	TRBV5-1	TRBJ2-7
TGTGCTAGTGGTTTGGGCCCCCGCAGGGGGCATACAGATACGCAGTATTTT	CASGLGPRRGHTDTQYF	TRBD1	-	TRBV12-5	TRBJ2-3
TGTGCCAGCAGTGGGGGACGGAACACCGGGGAGCTGTTTTTT	CASSGGRNTGELFF	-	-	TRBV6-1	TRBJ2-2
TGTGCCAGCAGTGATGACTGGGGGAGGCAAGAGACCCAGTACTTC	CASSDDWGRQETQYF	-	-	TRBV6-1	TRBJ2-5
TGCGCCAGCAGCTTGCGGACCCAGGGGGCCAACACTGAAGCTTTCTTT	CASSLRTQGANTEAFF	TRBD1	-	TRBV5-1	TRBJ1-1
TGCAGCGTCTCGGACAGGACGCGCACAGATACGCAGTATTTT	CSVSDRTRTDTQYF	TRBD1	once	TRBV29-1	TRBJ2-3
TGTGCCAGCAGCCAACCACCGGGACAGGGGGCGACAGATACGCAGTATTTT	CASSQPPGQGATDTQYF	TRBD1	-	TRBV7-8	TRBJ2-3
TGCGCCAGCAGTGAGCAGGTGGGTCAGCCCCAGCATTTT	CASSEQVGQPQHF	-	-	TRBV10-1	TRBJ1-5
TGTGCCAGCAGCTCCCGGAGTAGCGGCAACAATGAGCAGTTCTTC	CASSSRSSGNNEQFF	-	-	TRBV9	TRBJ2-1
TGTGCCAGCAGCCAAGGGTCACGGAGAAGCCAAGAGACCCAGTACTTC	CASSQGSRRSQETQYF	-	-	TRBV14	TRBJ2-5
TGTGCCAGCAGTCGCTCTCCGGGACAGGGCTCCCAAGAGACCCAGTACTTC	CASSRSPGQGSQETQYF	TRBD1	-	TRBV5-4	TRBJ2-5
TGTGCCAGCAGCGGCAGGCTCAGCTCCTATAATTCACCCCTCCACTTT	CASSGRLSSYNSPLHF	-	-	TRBV7-8	TRBJ1-6
TGTGCCAGCAGTTCTTCCGACATTAGCAATCAGCCCCAGCATTTT	CASSSSDISNQPQHF	-	-	TRBV28	TRBJ1-5
TGTGCCAGCAAACAGGGCAAGAACACCGGGGAGCTGTTTTTT	CASKQGKNTGELFF	-	-	TRBV6-5	TRBJ2-2
TGTGCCAGCAGGGTTGGAAGGGCGGGCACCGGGGAGCTGTTTTTT	CASRVGRAGTGELFF	-	-	TRBV6-6	TRBJ2-2
TGTGCCTGGAGTGGTCAGGGGGGTGAAAAACTGTTTTTT	CAWSGQGGEKLFF	TRBD1	once	TRBV30	TRBJ1-4
TGTGCCAGCAGTTTACAGGGGGGGGGCTATGGCTACACCTTC	CASSLQGGGYGYTF	TRBD1	-	TRBV27	TRBJ1-2
TGTGCCAGTAGTGCGAGACTAGCGGGAGGGCCAACGGATACGCAGTATTTT	CASSARLAGGPTDTQYF	TRBD2	once	TRBV19	TRBJ2-3
TGTGGCATGTCACAGGGGGCCCTCGCCGAGCAGTACTTC	CGMSQGALAEQYF	TRBD1	-	TRBV30	TRBJ2-7
TGTGCCAGCAGCGACAGGGGCTCTAATTCACCCCTCCACTTT	CASSDRGSNSPLHF	TRBD1	-	TRBV5-6	TRBJ1-6
TGTGCCAGCATCCCGACAGGGTCCTATCAAAACACCATATATTTT	CASIPTGSYQNTIYF	TRBD1	-	TRBV28	TRBJ1-3
TGCGCCAGTTCCCGAGGGGGGGACTATGGCTACACCTTC	CASSRGGDYGYTF	-	-	TRBV5-1	TRBJ1-2
TGCGCCAGCAGCTTGAGAGCTTGGGACAGTAATTCACCCCTCCACTTT	CASSLRAWDSNSPLHF	TRBD1	once	TRBV5-1	TRBJ1-6
TGTGCCAGCTCACCTATACTGGGTCCCAGCTCTGGAAACACCATATATTTT	CASSPILGPSSGNTIYF	-	-	TRBV18	TRBJ1-3
TGCGCCAGCAGCTTGGAACTAGCGGGATACAATGAGCAGTTCTTC	CASSLELAGYNEQFF	TRBD2	-	TRBV5-1	TRBJ2-1